One sample yielded the 9 T cell receptor beta chains listed below, sequenced in a study of T cells in Graves' hyperthyroidism and ophthalmopathy. It was RNA transcripts that yielded the amplified TCR beta CDR3 regions. Carried out on the TCR CDR3, a first-round RT-PCR used the HTBI primer set. TCRdb passed the multiplex PCR reads through MiXCR, listing each CDR3 protein once. Of hundreds of thousands of distinct CDR3 sequences listed, under 45% are singletons. The source material was blood. These receptors were collected from a woman in her thirties or forties with Graves' hyperthyroidism.

This clonotype was observed at least ten times. V usage is TRBV24-1 and J usage is TRBJ2-5; a weak D match, TRBD1 (6 bases). Germline values: CDR1 KGHDR, CDR2 SFDVKD. Trimming removed 3 bases at V and 4 bases at J, with 14 bases between. The CDR3 loop spans 15 amino acids. The CDR3 DNA reads as TGTGCCACCAGTGATGGGGGACAAGCAGTAGAGACCCAGTACTTC. It specifies CATSDGGQAVETQYF.

This clonotype has only one observation. The chain couples TRBV7-2 to TRBJ1-1; a weak D match, TRBD1 (5 bases). Looked up from germline, CDR1 is SGHTA and CDR2 is FQGNSA. Trimming pared 8 bases from V and 1 base from J, leaving 17 bases between. This CDR3 region has 15 residues. The CDR3 coding sequence is TGTGCCAGCTCCCCGAGGGGCAGCCAGAACACTGAAGCTTTCTTT. Translated, it gives CASSPRGSQNTEAFF.

For this clonotype: A much larger clone sits a single nucleotide away, making a read error possible. V is TRBV20-1 and J is TRBJ1-5; tentative D call: TRBD1 (6 bases). The V end lost 1 base, the J end lost 6 bases, and 13 bases lay between the germline ends. This CDR3 has 14 residues. CDR1 and CDR2 (germline): DFQATT, SNEGSKA (reference sequence). Here the CDR3 DNA reads TGCAGTGCTAGAGTCGGACAGATTGGTCAGCCCCAGCATTTT. Translated, it gives CSARVGQIGQPQHF.

Worth noting for this clonotype: It may be a read error: a sequence one base away is much more abundant. This sequence joins TRBV29-1 and TRBJ1-1; possible D gene TRBD1, 6 bases. CDR1 and CDR2 (germline): SQVTM, ANQGSEA. This CDR3 is 12 amino acids long. The ends were cut back, 4 bases at V and 7 bases at J, with 13 bases in the middle. CDR3 DNA sequence: TGCAGCGTTGTACCCAGGGGCTTTGAAGCTTTCTTT. Amino acids: CSVVPRGFEAFF.

This clonotype was seen ten or more times. This chain joins TRBV7-2 and TRBJ1-3; a weak D match, TRBD1 (5 bases). Trimming took 8 bases from V and 0 from J, leaving 11 bases between them. CDR3 size: 14 residues. Germline lookup yields CDR1 SGHTA and CDR2 FQGNSA. CDR3 sequence reads: CASRGARSGNTIYF. CDR3 nucleotide sequence: TGTGCCAGCCGCGGGGCCCGCTCTGGAAACACCATATATTTT.

The chain combines TRBV25-1 with TRBJ2-4; no firm D call. Trimming cost V 6 bases and J 7 bases, with 7 bases left between them. The CDR3 length is 11 residues. CDR1 and CDR2 (germline): MGHDK, SYGVNS. The CDR3 here is CASRVGNIQYF. The DNA for the CDR3 is TGTGCCAGCAGGGTAGGCAACATTCAGTACTTC.

This clonotype was recorded at least ten times. The chain has TRBV24-1 and TRBJ1-2, with no clear D. V lost 3 bases to trimming and J lost 8 bases, with 6 bases between them. The germline gives CDR1 KGHDR, CDR2 SFDVKD. The CDR3 length is 11 residues. The DNA of the CDR3 is TGTGCCACCAGTGATGGAAGGGGCTACACCTTC. This gives the protein CATSDGRGYTF.

This clonotype turned up a few times. J is TRBJ1-2 and V is TRBV6-2 or TRBV6-3; D ambiguous. This CDR3 region has 14 residues. Trimming shortened V by 4 bases and J by 2 bases, and 11 bases separated the two germline ends. Germline CDR1 is MNHEY and CDR2 is SVGEGT. CDR3 in DNA: TGTGCCAGCAGTTTCGGAGTGGTCAACTATGGCTACACCTTC. This codes for CASSFGVVNYGYTF.

This chain links TRBV10-3 with TRBJ2-5, with 9 positions matching TRBD1. Germline lookup yields CDR1 ENHRY and CDR2 SYGVKD. The CDR3 length is 14 residues. V lost 4 bases, J lost 5 bases, and 5 bases stayed unmatched. In DNA form, the CDR3 reads TGTGCCATCAGTGGGGACAGGGAATGGGAGACCCAGTACTTC. Amino acids: CAISGDREWETQYF.